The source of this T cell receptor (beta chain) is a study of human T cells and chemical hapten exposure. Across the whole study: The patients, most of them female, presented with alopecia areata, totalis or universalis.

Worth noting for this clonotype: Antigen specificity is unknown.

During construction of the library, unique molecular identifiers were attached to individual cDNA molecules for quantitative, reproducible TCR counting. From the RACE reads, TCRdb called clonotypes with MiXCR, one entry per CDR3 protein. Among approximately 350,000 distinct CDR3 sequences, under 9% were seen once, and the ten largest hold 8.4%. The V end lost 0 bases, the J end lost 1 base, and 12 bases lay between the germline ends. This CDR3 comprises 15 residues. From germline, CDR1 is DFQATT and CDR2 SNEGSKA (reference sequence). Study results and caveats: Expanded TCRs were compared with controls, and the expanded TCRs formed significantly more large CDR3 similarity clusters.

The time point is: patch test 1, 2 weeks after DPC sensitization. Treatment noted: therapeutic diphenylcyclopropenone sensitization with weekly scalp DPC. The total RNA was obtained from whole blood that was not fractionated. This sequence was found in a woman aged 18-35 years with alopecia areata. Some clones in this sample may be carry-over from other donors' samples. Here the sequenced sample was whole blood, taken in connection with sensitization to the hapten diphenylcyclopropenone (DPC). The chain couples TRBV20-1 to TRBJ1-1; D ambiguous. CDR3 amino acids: CSARDLEDKNTEAFF. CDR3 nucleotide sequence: TGCAGTGCTAGAGATCTTGAGGATAAGAACACTGAAGCTTTCTTT.